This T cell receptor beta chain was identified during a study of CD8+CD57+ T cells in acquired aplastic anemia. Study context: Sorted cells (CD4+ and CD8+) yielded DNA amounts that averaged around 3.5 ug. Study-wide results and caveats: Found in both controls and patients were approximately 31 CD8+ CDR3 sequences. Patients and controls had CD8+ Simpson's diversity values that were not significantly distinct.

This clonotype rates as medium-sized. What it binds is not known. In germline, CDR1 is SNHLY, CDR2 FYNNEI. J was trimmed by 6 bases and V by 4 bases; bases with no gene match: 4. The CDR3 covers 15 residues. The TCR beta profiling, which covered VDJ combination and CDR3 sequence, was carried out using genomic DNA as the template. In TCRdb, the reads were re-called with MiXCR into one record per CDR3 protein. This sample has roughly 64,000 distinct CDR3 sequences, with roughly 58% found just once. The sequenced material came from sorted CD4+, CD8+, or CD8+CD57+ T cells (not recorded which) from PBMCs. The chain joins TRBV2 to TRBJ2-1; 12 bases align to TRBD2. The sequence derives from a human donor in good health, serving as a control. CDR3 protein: CASSALAGGRNEQFF. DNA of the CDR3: TGTGCCAGCAGTGCCCTAGCGGGAGGGCGCAATGAGCAGTTCTTC.